The 6 T cell receptor beta chains below all came from one sample that was sequenced in a study of T cells in Graves' hyperthyroidism and ophthalmopathy. Researchers took RNA transcripts and amplified the TCR beta CDR3 regions from them. HTBI primers were the set used in a first-round RT-PCR of the TCR CDR3. TCRdb re-called the multiplex PCR reads with MiXCR, one entry per CDR3 protein. The sample has about 400,000 distinct CDR3 sequences, about an eighth seen once. Sequencing input: blood. These receptors were collected from a man aged 45-65 years with Graves' ophthalmopathy.

This clonotype was picked up many times. V is TRBV2 and J is TRBJ1-6; D is ambiguous. Trimming took off 6 bases at V and 3 bases at J, with 12 bases between the two ends. Germline V CDR1 and CDR2: SNHLY, FYNNEI. The length of the CDR3 is 15 residues. The CDR3: CASSISGDYNSPLHF. The CDR3 DNA follows: TGTGCCAGCAGCATCAGTGGGGACTATAATTCACCCCTCCACTTT.

J is TRBJ2-3 and V is TRBV28, with D hard to call. This CDR3 is built from 15 residues. The ends were cut back, 5 bases at V and 2 bases at J, with 14 bases in the middle. Germline V CDR1 and CDR2: MDHEN, SYDVKM. The DNA for the CDR3 is TGTGCCAGCAGTCCCTCCGGGCTTTCCACAGATACGCAGTATTTT. Protein sequence: CASSPSGLSTDTQYF.

In this sample, this clonotype turned up many times. This chain uses TRBV15 with TRBJ2-1; D remains unclear. Germline lookup yields CDR1 LNHNV and CDR2 YYDKDF (reference sequence). The CDR3 is made up of 17 amino acids. The germline V and J ends were trimmed by 0 bases and 4 bases, with 16 bases remaining between them. The CDR3 is CATSRDLPGGRYNEQFF. CDR3 nucleotide sequence: TGTGCCACCAGCAGAGATCTGCCAGGTGGCCGTTACAATGAGCAGTTCTTC. Filled out from reference TRBV15 and TRBJ2-1, the complete variable domain reads DAMVIQNPRYQVTQFGKPVTLSCSQTLNHNVMYWYQQKSSQAPKLLFHYYDKDFNNEADTPDNFQSRRPNTSFCFLDIRSPGLGDTAMYLCATSRDLPGGRYNEQFFGPGTRLTVL.

This clonotype was seen repeatedly, ten times or more. This chain links TRBV2 with TRBJ1-1, with no clear D. Germline V CDR1 and CDR2: SNHLY, FYNNEI. The CDR3 covers 15 residues. The V and J ends lost 3 bases and 6 bases respectively, with 17 bases between them. DNA for the CDR3: TGTGCCAGCAGTGACTGGGCCGGGTTAAAGGCTGAAGCTTTCTTT. Translating it yields CASSDWAGLKAEAFF.

About this clonotype: A much larger clone is a single base away; this may be a read error. The chain combines TRBV11-3 with TRBJ1-1; D call uncertain. V lost 5 bases and J 0 bases, leaving 13 bases between the germline ends. This CDR3 spans 15 amino acids. Germline values: CDR1 SGHNT, CDR2 YENEEA. CDR3 protein: CASSPVHGLNTEAFF. The CDR3 bases are TGTGCCAGCAGCCCTGTACACGGGCTGAACACTGAAGCTTTCTTT.

This clonotype has just a few counts. The chain is built from TRBV14 and TRBJ1-2; D might be TRBD1 (5 bases). Germline V lookup: CDR1 SGHDN, CDR2 FVKESK. V lost 1 base and J 4 bases, leaving 16 bases between the germline ends. The CDR3 contains 16 residues. The DNA for the CDR3 is TGTGCCAGCAGCCAAGGGCAGGGATCCCTCTTCTATGGCTACACCTTC. Translated, it gives CASSQGQGSLFYGYTF.